This T cell receptor beta chain was profiled in a study of control samples from healthy donors and cancer patients. Libraries were prepared by immunoSEQ multiplex PCR; TCRdb keeps only in-frame clonotypes and omits some of them. The sample contains about 28,000 clones, 85% to 90% of which appear only once. The sequence derives from a woman aged 40 to 49 with lung cancer. The sequenced material came from PBMCs.

The CDR3 loop reads CASSETGGDYGYTF. The CDR3 DNA reads as TGTGCCAGCAGTGAAACAGGGGGCGACTATGGCTACACCTTC. The J gene is TRBJ1-2, the V gene TRBV6-1, with 9 bases aligning to TRBD1. The CDR3 contains 14 residues. The trim removed 2 bases at V and 3 bases at J, leaving 1 base unmatched. Germline V gives CDR1 MNHNS, CDR2 SASEGT.